One and the same sample provided the 14 T cell receptor beta chains below, sequenced in a study of T cells after yellow fever vaccination. TCRdb redid the calling of the 5' RACE reads with MiXCR, one entry per CDR3 protein. This repertoire shows tens of thousands of distinct CDR3 sequences, 7.4% found once; its top ten account for roughly a third. Sequenced here: CD8+ T cells sorted from PBMCs, sampled 15 days after the yellow fever booster vaccination. These receptors were collected from a man aged 25 to 45 who received the YFV17D yellow fever vaccine.

The gene calls are TRBV27 and TRBJ2-7, with D perhaps TRBD2 (6 bases). Trimming took 2 bases from V and 4 from J, leaving 18 bases between them. Per the germline V gene, CDR1 is MNHEY and CDR2 is SMNVEV (reference sequence). The CDR3 has 16 amino acids. The CDR3 protein is CASSLAGGIDSYEQYF. The CDR3 DNA follows: TGTGCCAGCAGTTTAGCAGGCGGGATCGATTCGTACGAGCAGTACTTC.

About this clonotype: This sequence may be a read error, since a much larger clone differs from it by one base. Here the CDR3 DNA reads TGTGCCACCAGCGGAGATCCTAGCGGCTACGAGCAGTACTTC. This gives the protein CATSGDPSGYEQYF. The gene calls are TRBV15 and TRBJ2-7, with 7 bases lining up with TRBD2. Germline CDR1 and CDR2: LNHNV and YYDKDF (reference sequence). This CDR3 region has 14 residues.

This clonotype was recorded many times. The chain has TRBV20-1 and TRBJ2-3; the D call may be TRBD1 or TRBD2 (6 bases each). The CDR3 extends over 14 amino acids. Germline V gene sequence: CDR1 DFQATT, CDR2 SNEGSKA (reference sequence). Trimming left V 4 bases short and J 3 bases short, with 14 bases between. As DNA, the CDR3 is TGCAGTGCTAAGGATGGGGGGCTAACAGATACGCAGTATTTT. Protein product: CSAKDGGLTDTQYF.

In this sample, this clonotype turned up many times. This CDR3 is CASGPLAGNEQYF. DNA of the CDR3: TGTGCTAGTGGGCCACTAGCGGGAAACGAGCAGTACTTC. The chain employs TRBV12-5 and TRBJ2-7, with TRBD2 matching 10 bases. Losses at the gene ends were 6 bases for V and 5 bases for J; bases not matched to a gene: 4. CDR3 size: 13 residues. The germline V gene has CDR1 LGHNT and CDR2 FRNRAP.

Ten or more counts support this clonotype. V is TRBV4-3 and J is TRBJ2-1; TRBD2 matches 7 bases. CDR3 length: 16 amino acids. Trimming removed 1 base from V and 4 bases from J; junction bases left unmatched: 7. Per germline, CDR1 LGHNA and CDR2 YSLEER. In DNA form, the CDR3 reads TGCGCCAGCAGCCAAGTTGGGACTACGGATTACAATGAGCAGTTCTTC. Its protein product is CASSQVGTTDYNEQFF.

About this clonotype: Just one base apart from a much larger clone, this may be a read error. The gene calls are TRBV7-9 and TRBJ2-1; tentatively, D is TRBD2 (5 bases). V lost 6 bases to trimming and J lost 6 bases, with 12 bases between them. Germline-derived CDR1 and CDR2 are SEHNR and FQNEAQ (reference sequence). This CDR3 is 13 amino acids long. CDR3 sequence reads: CASSWAGANEQFF. For the CDR3, the DNA is TGTGCCAGCAGTTGGGCGGGCGCCAATGAGCAGTTCTTC. The variable domain in full, with the rest retrieved from reference TRBV7-9 and TRBJ2-1, is DTGVSQNPRHKITKRGQNVTFRCDPISEHNRLYWYRQTLGQGPEFLTYFQNEAQLEKSRLLSDRFSAERPKGSFSTLEIQRTEQGDSAMYLCASSWAGANEQFFGPGTRLTVL.

This clonotype was detected many times. The chain recombines TRBV28 with TRBJ2-1; D is ambiguous. The CDR3 has 14 residues. CDR1 is MDHEN and CDR2 is SYDVKM in the germline V gene. Between the trimmed V and J ends, which lost 3 bases and 10 bases, there was a span of 16 bases. This CDR3 is CASSFAPPGSEQFF. In DNA form, the CDR3 reads TGTGCCAGCAGTTTTGCCCCCCCGGGTTCGGAGCAGTTCTTC.

This clonotype was recorded at least ten times. This chain uses TRBV6-1 with TRBJ1-5, with unresolved D. The CDR3 is 14 amino acids. CDR1 is MNHNS, CDR2 SASEGT, per germline. Trimming pared 3 bases from V and 1 base from J, leaving 7 bases between. CDR3 amino acids: CASSDMGSNQPQHF. CDR3 sequence (DNA): TGTGCCAGCAGTGATATGGGGAGCAATCAGCCCCAGCATTTT.

This clonotype appeared many times. The genes are TRBV7-6 and TRBJ2-1; either TRBD1 or TRBD2 may supply D (5 bases each). Germline CDR1 reads SGHVS; CDR2 reads FNYEAQ. The CDR3 length is 15 residues. Trimming shortened V by 1 base and J by 4 bases, and 11 bases separated the two germline ends. The CDR3 loop reads CASSLDRDGYNEQFF. CDR3 bases: TGTGCCAGCAGCTTAGACCGGGACGGATACAATGAGCAGTTCTTC.

This clonotype was seen at least ten times. CDR3 in DNA: TGTGCCAGCAGCTTAGAAGGCAGGGGGTTTCCCACCTACGAGCAGTACTTC. Residues: CASSLEGRGFPTYEQYF. This chain connects TRBV11-2 to TRBJ2-7; TRBD1 matches 7 bases. Germline lookup yields CDR1 SGHAT and CDR2 FQNNGV. The CDR3 is 17 amino acids. Trimming cost V 0 bases and J 2 bases; bases outside gene matches: 10.

This chain joins TRBV15 and TRBJ2-1; D tentatively reads TRBD1 or TRBD2 (5 bases each). CDR1 and CDR2 (germline): LNHNV, YYDKDF (reference sequence). The ends were cut back, 4 bases at V and 9 bases at J, with 13 bases in the middle. This CDR3 is 13 amino acids long. This CDR3 is CATSIPGRAEQFF. The CDR3 DNA reads as TGTGCCACCAGCATTCCAGGGAGAGCTGAGCAGTTCTTC.

This clonotype was counted many times. The V call is TRBV12-3 or TRBV12-4, the J call TRBJ2-5; D gene uncertain. The CDR3 has 17 amino acids. Trimming cost V 1 base and J 0 bases, with 15 bases left between them. CDR3 loop: CASSLGTADQHQETQYF. The CDR3, as DNA: TGTGCCAGCAGTTTAGGGACGGCCGATCAGCACCAAGAGACCCAGTACTTC.

This clonotype has at least ten counts. The chain recombines TRBV20-1 with TRBJ2-7; the D gene is possibly TRBD2 (5 bases). Trimming stripped 1 base from V and 6 bases from J, with 34 bases between. From germline, CDR1 is DFQATT and CDR2 SNEGSKA (reference sequence). The CDR3 extends over 20 amino acids. Here the CDR3 reads CSARVRTGVTAWQRGGEQYF. The DNA of the CDR3 is TGCAGTGCTAGAGTCCGTACCGGGGTAACAGCCTGGCAGCGTGGAGGCGAGCAGTACTTC.

This clonotype showed up many times. This CDR3 is CASSTEGQPQHF. Here the CDR3 DNA reads TGTGCCAGCAGCACGGAGGGTCAGCCCCAGCATTTT. The V and J genes are TRBV7-6 and TRBJ1-5; D ambiguous. The germline V and J ends were trimmed by 5 bases and 6 bases, with 8 bases remaining between them. The germline gives CDR1 SGHVS, CDR2 FNYEAQ. CDR3 length equals 12 residues.